This T cell receptor beta chain originates from a study of blood T cell repertoires in COVID-19. Study information: COVID-19 samples from acute and convalescent phases originated in the United States, Italy and Spain. T cells, B-cell-depleted T cells, or PBMCs provided the cDNA or gDNA that served as material.

Sequencing used immunoSEQ multiplex PCR; TCRdb keeps in-frame clones, though not all of them. Here the sample spans 150,000 to 200,000 clones, around nine tenths being singletons. Germline loops: CDR1 SGHAT, CDR2 FQNNGV. The trim removed 1 base at V and 11 bases at J, leaving 3 bases unmatched. The CDR3 runs 12 residues. The receptor was derived from a human donor in a cohort sampled during active COVID-19. Material for sequencing was peripheral blood. The genes are TRBV11-2 and TRBJ1-2; 8 nucleotides match TRBD1. This CDR3 reads CASSLAGGWYTF. In DNA form, the CDR3 reads TGTGCCAGCAGCTTAGCAGGGGGCTGGTACACCTTC. The variable domain in full, completed from reference TRBV11-2 and TRBJ1-2, reads EAGVAQSPRYKIIEKRQSVAFWCNPISGHATLYWYQQILGQGPKLLIQFQNNGVVDDSQLPKDRFSAERLKGVDSTLKIQPAKLEDSAVYLCASSLAGGWYTFGSGTRLTVV.